This TCR beta chain was identified during a study of T cell repertoires in cytomegalovirus infection. Findings of the study overall: Based on cumulative public TCR beta family frequency, carriers of CMV plus the relevant HLA were identified.

This CDR3 has 16 amino acids. V was shortened by 3 bases and J by 2 bases, with 15 bases between the two germline ends. Germline CDR1 and CDR2: LNHNV and YYDKDF (reference sequence). TCRdb analysed the reads with MiXCR anew, one entry per CDR3 protein. The sample has some 500,000 distinct CDR3 sequences; 40% are singletons. On this clonotype: Antigen specificity is unknown.

This TCR was sampled from a human donor in good health (CMV status not recorded). Some clones in this sample may be carry-over from other donors' samples. The sequenced sample was cultured PBMCs, obtained from culture after CMV antigen stimulation. The rearrangement links TRBV15 to TRBJ2-3, with unresolved D. CDR3 nucleotide sequence: TGTGCCACCAGCAGTGGCTGGAATCCTCTCACAGATACGCAGTATTTT. Amino acid sequence: CATSSGWNPLTDTQYF.